Listed here are 18 T cell receptor beta chains from one sample, sequenced in a study of cytomegalovirus exposure and HLA in healthy donors. This PCR relied on a set of 60 Vbeta primers and 13 Jbeta primers. The data were produced by immunoSEQ multiplex PCR, yet TCRdb's version contains in-frame clones alone and is incomplete. The sample holds 150,000 to 200,000 clones, around 86% seen once. The sequenced material came from PBMCs. These receptors came from a man aged 50 to 59 in good health and CMV-seropositive.

The J gene is TRBJ2-7, the V gene TRBV6-1; TRBD2 matches 10 bases. Trimming removed 7 bases from V and 1 base from J; junction bases left unmatched: 4. The germline V gene encodes CDR1 MNHNS and CDR2 SASEGT. The CDR3 is 14 residues long. CDR3: CASTMTSGSYEQYF. In DNA, the CDR3 is TGTGCCAGCACAATGACTAGCGGGTCCTACGAGCAGTACTTC.

This sequence joins TRBV10-3 and TRBJ2-7; 7 bases agree with TRBD1. Germline assignment: CDR1 ENHRY and CDR2 SYGVKD. The CDR3 has 15 residues. V shed 4 bases, J shed 2 bases, and the junction held 8 bases outside the gene matches. In nucleotides, the CDR3 is TGTGCCATCAGTGCCCCGGGACAGTCGACCTACGAGCAGTACTTC. Amino acids: CAISAPGQSTYEQYF.

The chain couples TRBV11-2 to TRBJ1-1, with 7 bases aligning to TRBD1. The V segment lost 5 bases and the J segment 4 bases; nucleotides outside the gene matches: 10. CDR3 length: 15 residues. The germline CDR1 and CDR2 sequences are SGHAT and FQNNGV. This CDR3 reads CASSLSEGASTEAFF. CDR3 sequence (DNA): TGTGCCAGCAGCCTTAGCGAGGGGGCGAGCACTGAAGCTTTCTTT.

There are a few counts of this clone. V is TRBV6-1 and J is TRBJ2-1, with 8 positions matching TRBD2. Germline V gives CDR1 MNHNS, CDR2 SASEGT. The length of the CDR3 is 15 residues. Trimming at V came to 2 bases and at J to 6 bases, leaving 6 bases not matched to a gene. The CDR3 bases are TGTGCCAGCAGTGAATCGGCGGGGGGACTCAATGAGCAGTTCTTC. Translated, it gives CASSESAGGLNEQFF.

J is TRBJ2-4 and V is TRBV28; tentative D call: TRBD1 (6 bases). The CDR3 runs to 14 residues. Trimming shortened V by 4 bases and J by 7 bases, and 14 bases separated the two germline ends. Germline-derived CDR1 and CDR2 are MDHEN and SYDVKM. The CDR3, as DNA: TGTGCCAGCAGTTCCGGGACAACCTGGAACATTCAGTACTTC. This translates into CASSSGTTWNIQYF.

J is TRBJ2-4 and V is TRBV29-1; 9 nucleotides agree with TRBD1. After removal of 7 bases from V and 4 bases from J, the junction contained 2 bases not matched to a gene. Germline V gives CDR1 SQVTM, CDR2 ANQGSEA. The CDR3 consists of 12 residues. The CDR3 loop reads CSATGGKNIQYF. The DNA of the CDR3 is TGCAGCGCGACAGGGGGGAAAAACATTCAGTACTTC.

The rearrangement links TRBV6-1 to TRBJ2-7; 13 nucleotides agree with TRBD2. The V and J ends lost 2 bases and 5 bases, in that order; junction bases with no gene match: 6. Germline values: CDR1 MNHNS, CDR2 SASEGT. This CDR3 spans 16 amino acids. The CDR3 bases are TGTGCCAGCAGTGAATCGCTCGGGACTAGCGGGAACGAGCAGTACTTC. It encodes CASSESLGTSGNEQYF.

J is TRBJ2-2 and V is TRBV15, with a weak D call TRBD1 (6 bases). The CDR3 is made up of 19 amino acids. Trimming left V 0 bases short and J 2 bases short, with 19 bases between. Germline V gene lookup returns CDR1 LNHNV and CDR2 YYDKDF (reference sequence). The CDR3 sequence is CATSRDSGRRGLNTGELFF. In nucleotides, the CDR3 is TGTGCCACCAGCAGAGATTCCGGTCGTAGGGGGTTAAACACCGGGGAGCTGTTTTTT.

V and J are TRBV6-5 and TRBJ2-7; 7 bases are shared with TRBD2. V gave up 4 bases and J gave up 4 bases; unmatched junction bases: 4. The CDR3 loop spans 13 amino acids. Germline V gene sequence: CDR1 MNHEY, CDR2 SVGAGI. CDR3 nucleotide sequence: TGTGCCAGCAGTTTTGGGGGGGGTTACGAGCAGTACTTC. Translated, it gives CASSFGGGYEQYF.

The genes are TRBV4-2 and TRBJ2-7; 9 bases are a match to TRBD2. Germline V gene lookup returns CDR1 LGHNA and CDR2 YNFKEQ. J was trimmed by 4 bases and V by 0 bases; bases with no gene match: 7. The CDR3 is 16 residues long. The CDR3 protein is CASSQDKGRGGYEQYF. The CDR3 region has the DNA TGTGCCAGCAGCCAAGATAAAGGGCGGGGGGGATACGAGCAGTACTTC.

J is TRBJ1-3 and V is TRBV19; D unclear. The V end was cut by 5 bases, the J end by 0 bases, with 5 bases between. This CDR3 region has 13 residues. Germline-derived CDR1 and CDR2 are LNHDA and SQIVND (reference sequence). CDR3 in amino acids: CASSASSGNTIYF. In nucleotides, the CDR3 is TGTGCCAGTAGTGCGAGCTCTGGAAACACCATATATTTT.

Here the CDR3 DNA reads TGTGCCAGCAGTTTATCCGGGGACAGGGTAGATCAGCCCCAGCATTTT. Translating gives CASSLSGDRVDQPQHF. This chain connects TRBV27 to TRBJ1-5; the match to TRBD1 covers 9 bases. Germline values: CDR1 MNHEY, CDR2 SMNVEV (reference sequence). V trimming: 0 bases; J trimming: 5 bases; junction bases outside the gene matches: 5. The CDR3 has 16 residues.

This clone came up once. The rearrangement joins TRBV27 to TRBJ1-1; D is ambiguous. There are 13 residues in the CDR3. V lost 5 bases to trimming and J lost 5 bases, with 12 bases between them. Germline V gene sequence: CDR1 MNHEY, CDR2 SMNVEV (reference sequence). The CDR3 DNA reads as TGTGCCAGCAGTCCCCATTCCGGTACTGAAGCTTTCTTT. Its protein product is CASSPHSGTEAFF.

The chain joins TRBV5-1 to TRBJ2-1; 9 nucleotides align to TRBD2. In germline, CDR1 is SGHRS, CDR2 YFSETQ. The V gene end was trimmed by 2 bases and the J gene end by 9 bases; junction bases not matched to a gene: 9. The CDR3 extends over 15 amino acids. Here the CDR3 reads CASSFGTSLWSEQFF. Here the CDR3 DNA reads TGCGCCAGCAGCTTCGGGACTAGCCTATGGTCTGAGCAGTTCTTC.

The chain carries TRBV27 and TRBJ2-5, with 9 bases that match TRBD2. The CDR3 sequence is 14 residues long. Germline assignment: CDR1 MNHEY and CDR2 SMNVEV (reference sequence). V was pared by 5 bases and J by 6 bases, with 7 bases of the junction left unmatched. The DNA for the CDR3 is TGTGCCAGCAGTCCCCTTAGCGGGAGTCAGACCCAGTACTTC. Protein product: CASSPLSGSQTQYF.

This chain connects TRBV6-1 to TRBJ2-7; TRBD1 matches at 7 bases. CDR3 length equals 16 residues. V trimming: 2 bases; J trimming: 1 base; junction bases outside the gene matches: 8. CDR1 and CDR2 from the germline V gene are MNHNS and SASEGT. CDR3 coding DNA: TGTGCCAGCAGTGAATGGGGACAGACCGTATCCTACGAGCAGTACTTC. It specifies CASSEWGQTVSYEQYF.

The rearrangement links TRBV29-1 to TRBJ2-3; 7 bases map to TRBD2. Looked up from germline, CDR1 is SQVTM and CDR2 is ANQGSEA. The J segment lost 1 base and the V segment lost 4 bases, leaving 2 bases of the junction unmatched. This CDR3 comprises 13 residues. The CDR3 coding sequence is TGCAGCGTTGTGGCGGGAGGCACAGATACGCAGTATTTT. Translation gives CSVVAGGTDTQYF.

This clone turned up a few times. V and J are TRBV7-3 and TRBJ2-7, with TRBD1 matching 7 bases. V gave up 3 bases and J gave up 2 bases; unmatched junction bases: 7. CDR3 length: 15 amino acids. Germline CDR1 reads SGHTA; CDR2 reads FQGTGA. The CDR3 loop reads CASSFSSGTAYEQYF. The CDR3 DNA is TGTGCCAGCAGCTTCTCATCCGGGACAGCCTACGAGCAGTACTTC.